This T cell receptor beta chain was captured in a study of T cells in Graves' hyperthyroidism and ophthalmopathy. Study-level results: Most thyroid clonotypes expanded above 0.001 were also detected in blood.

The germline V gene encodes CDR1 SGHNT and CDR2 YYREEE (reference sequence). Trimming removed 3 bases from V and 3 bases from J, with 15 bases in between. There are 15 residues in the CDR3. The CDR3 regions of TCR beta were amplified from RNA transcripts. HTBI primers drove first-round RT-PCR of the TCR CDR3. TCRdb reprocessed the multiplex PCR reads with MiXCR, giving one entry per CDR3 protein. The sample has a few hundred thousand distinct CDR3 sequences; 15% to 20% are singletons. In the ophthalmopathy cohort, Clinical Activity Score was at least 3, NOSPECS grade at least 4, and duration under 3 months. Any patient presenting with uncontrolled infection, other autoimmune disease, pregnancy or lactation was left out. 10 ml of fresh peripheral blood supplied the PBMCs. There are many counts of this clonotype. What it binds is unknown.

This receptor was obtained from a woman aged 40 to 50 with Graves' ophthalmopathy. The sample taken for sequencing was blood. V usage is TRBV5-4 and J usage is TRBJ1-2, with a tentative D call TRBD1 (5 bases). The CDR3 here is CASSYLRDSHYGYTF. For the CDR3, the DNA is TGTGCCAGCAGCTATCTCCGGGACTCGCACTATGGCTACACCTTC. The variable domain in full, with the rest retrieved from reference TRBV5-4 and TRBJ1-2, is ETGVTQSPTHLIKTRGQQVTLRCSSQSGHNTVSWYQQALGQGPQFIFQYYREEENGRGNFPPRFSGLQFPNYSSELNVNALELDDSALYLCASSYLRDSHYGYTFGSGTRLTVV.